This TCR beta chain was identified in a study of a mutant IDH1 vaccine in newly diagnosed glioma. Germline-derived CDR1 and CDR2 are MNHEY and SMNVEV (reference sequence). Trimming cost V 5 bases and J 6 bases; bases outside gene matches: 4. The CDR3 is 14 amino acids. Time point of the sample: week 35, safety follow-up. Doses comprised 300 ug of mutant IDH1 20-mer peptide each, plus topical imiquimod. Patients received eight vaccinations in weeks 1, 3, 5, 7, 11, 15, 19, 23. Details on this clone: Its antigen is currently unknown.

Profiling relied on immunoSEQ multiplex PCR, and the TCRdb table lists in-frame clones only, not all of them. The profile shows 69,000 or so clones, around nine tenths of them singletons. The sequence was collected from a man younger than 45 with glioma. This sequence joins TRBV27 and TRBJ2-4, with 10 bases fitting TRBD1. The sample was PBMCs, taken from a glioma patient whose treatment included an IDH1 peptide vaccine. CDR3 bases: TGTGCCAGCAGTCTCGACAGGGGGCGAAACATTCAGTACTTC. Translation: CASSLDRGRNIQYF.